What follows is one T cell receptor beta chain and its context. CDR3 length equals 14 residues. V lost 3 bases and J lost 8; bases outside the gene matches: 7. Germline CDR1 is SGHRS and CDR2 is YFSETQ. Original analysis: Estimated nucleated cell counts came from reference gene primer amplification. TCRdb's table, derived via immunoSEQ multiplex PCR, lists solely in-frame clones and lacks some. V and J calls and clone size are given by that table; D and trimming were obtained from the DNA. The sample has hundreds of thousands of clones; around 90% are singletons. The record originates from a study of blood T cell repertoires in COVID-19. Study-wide background: COVID-19 samples, acute and convalescent, were from the United States, Italy and Spain.

The chain has TRBV5-1 and TRBJ1-2, with 10 positions matching TRBD1. The sample consisted of PBMCs or T cells enriched from blood (not recorded which). This receptor was identified in a woman between 45 and 60 years old who had recovered from COVID-19. The CDR3 region is CASSSSGTGVGYTF. The CDR3 region has the DNA TGCGCCAGCAGCTCATCCGGGACAGGGGTCGGCTACACCTTC.